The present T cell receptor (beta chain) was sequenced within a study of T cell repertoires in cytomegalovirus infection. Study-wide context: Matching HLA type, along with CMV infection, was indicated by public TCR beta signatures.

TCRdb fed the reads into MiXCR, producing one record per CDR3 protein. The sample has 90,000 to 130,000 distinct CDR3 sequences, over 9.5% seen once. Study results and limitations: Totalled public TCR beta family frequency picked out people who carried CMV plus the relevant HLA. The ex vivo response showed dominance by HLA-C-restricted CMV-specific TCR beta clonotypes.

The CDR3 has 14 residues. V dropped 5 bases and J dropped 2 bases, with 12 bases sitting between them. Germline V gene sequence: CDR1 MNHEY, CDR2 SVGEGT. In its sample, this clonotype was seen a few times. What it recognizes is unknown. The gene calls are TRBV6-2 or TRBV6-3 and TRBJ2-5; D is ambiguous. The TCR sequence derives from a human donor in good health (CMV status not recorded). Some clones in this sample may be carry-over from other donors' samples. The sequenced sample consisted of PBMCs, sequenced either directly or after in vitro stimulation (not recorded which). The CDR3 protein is CASSPLATQETQYF. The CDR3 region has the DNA TGTGCCAGCAGTCCCCTTGCGACGCAAGAGACCCAGTACTTC.